Below, 11 T cell receptor beta chains from the same sample are listed, as sequenced in a study of metastatic and nonmetastatic thyroid tumors. Through MiXCR, TCRdb re-clonotyped the PCR reads. The table lists around 15,000 clones, about 3.7% of them singletons. Not a single patient had been given any form of treatment at any point before undergoing thyroid surgery. Sequencing was done on a sample of tumor tissue. Receptors were obtained from a female donor with papillary thyroid cancer or a benign thyroid nodule (not recorded which). Some clones in this sample may be carry-over from other donors' samples.

In this sample, this clone turned up a few times. The rearrangement joins TRBV12-3 or TRBV12-4 to TRBJ1-5; D remains unclear. V lost 5 bases to trimming and J lost 6 bases, with 17 bases between them. This CDR3 contains 15 residues. CDR3 protein: CASSPAGGMSQPQHF. The CDR3 DNA is TGTGCCAGCAGTCCGGCAGGCGGGATGAGTCAGCCCCAGCATTTT.

This clone was seen only a few times. The CDR3 reads CAASPGTGFAANEKLFF. As DNA, the CDR3 is TGTGCCGCGAGCCCAGGGACAGGGTTTGCCGCTAATGAAAAACTGTTTTTT. The chain uses TRBV6-1 and TRBJ1-4, with TRBD1 matching over 9 bases. In germline, CDR1 is MNHNS, CDR2 SASEGT. CDR3 length: 17 residues. With 11 bases clipped from V and 3 bases from J, the junction kept 16 bases outside the gene matches.

In its sample, this clone is medium-sized (0.01 to 0.1%). This chain connects TRBV20-1 to TRBJ1-3; D perhaps matches TRBD1 (5 bases). Trimming stripped 1 base from V and 0 bases from J, with 19 bases between. The CDR3 is made up of 18 amino acids. Germline V gives CDR1 DFQATT, CDR2 SNEGSKA (reference sequence). As DNA, the CDR3 is TGCAGTGCTAGAGGTGTCGACTCGGGACTCTACTCTGGAAACACCATATATTTT. Amino acids: CSARGVDSGLYSGNTIYF.

This clone showed up just a few times. The chain links TRBV7-3 to TRBJ2-2; TRBD2 agrees at 8 bases. The length of the CDR3 is 16 residues. V lost 6 bases and J lost 2; bases outside the gene matches: 8. Germline CDR1 is SGHTA and CDR2 is FQGTGA. The CDR3 coding sequence is TGTGCCAGCAGAAAAGACGGGGGGGCTAACACCGGGGAGCTGTTTTTT. It is translated as CASRKDGGANTGELFF. The variable domain in full, completed from reference TRBV7-3 and TRBJ2-2, reads GAGVSQTPSNKVTEKGKYVELRCDPISGHTALYWYRQSLGQGPEFLIYFQGTGAADDSGLPNDRFFAVRPEGSVSTLKIQRTERGDSAVYLCASRKDGGANTGELFFGEGSRLTVL.

The CDR3 here is CASSPRQGTSGELFF. The DNA for the CDR3 is TGTGCCAGCAGTCCCAGACAGGGTACGAGCGGGGAGCTGTTTTTT. This chain links TRBV27 with TRBJ2-2, with 7 bases lining up with TRBD1. The CDR3 length is 15 residues. The J segment lost 7 bases and the V segment lost 5 bases, leaving 10 bases of the junction unmatched. The germline gives CDR1 MNHEY, CDR2 SMNVEV (reference sequence).

The rearrangement joins TRBV7-8 to TRBJ2-3, with 7 nucleotides matching TRBD2. This CDR3 has 18 residues. The V segment lost 1 base and the J segment 8 bases; nucleotides outside the gene matches: 18. Germline CDR1 reads SGHVS; CDR2 reads FQNEAQ. CDR3 nucleotides: TGTGCCAGCAGCTTAGGCCCGGGACTAAGTGGGGGAGGCGGTACGCAGTATTTT. It specifies CASSLGPGLSGGGGTQYF.

In this sample, this clone turned up a few times. Compared with germline, one end of the junction differs, possibly owing to a read error. J is TRBJ1-1 and V is TRBV12-3 or TRBV12-4; D is ambiguous. The CDR3 has 13 residues. The CDR3 region has the DNA TGTGCCAGCACTTTAAGCCCTAACACTGCAGCATTCTTT. As protein: CASTLSPNTAAFF.

The chain links TRBV15 to TRBJ2-7, with TRBD2 identical over 7 bases. Germline loops: CDR1 LNHNV, CDR2 YYDKDF (reference sequence). The CDR3 covers 14 residues. After removal of 4 bases from V and 3 bases from J, the junction contained 6 bases not matched to a gene. The CDR3 DNA reads as TGTGCCACCAGCATTGGGGGGGGAGGCTACGAGCAGTACTTC. As protein: CATSIGGGGYEQYF.

This clone was recorded a few times. CDR3 protein: CASSYAPSSYNSPLHF. CDR3 DNA: TGTGCCAGCAGTTATGCCCCGAGCTCCTATAATTCACCCCTCCACTTT. This chain uses TRBV6-2 or TRBV6-3 with TRBJ1-6; no clear D. V lost 3 bases, J lost 0 bases, and 9 bases lay in between. This CDR3 comprises 16 residues. The germline CDR1 and CDR2 sequences are MNHEY and SVGEGT.

This clone was found a few times. This rearrangement joins TRBV24-1 to TRBJ2-7; D gene ambiguous. There are 12 residues in the CDR3. Germline CDR1 is KGHDR and CDR2 is SFDVKD. V lost 5 bases to trimming and J lost 7 bases, with 11 bases between them. CDR3 nucleotide sequence: TGTGCCACCAGTGGTAACGGCCGGGAGCAGTACTTC. It specifies CATSGNGREQYF.

This clone was counted a few times. The J gene is TRBJ2-7, the V gene TRBV29-1; D may match TRBD1 or TRBD2 (5 bases each). CDR3 length equals 12 residues. V lost 5 bases to trimming and J lost 7 bases, with 15 bases between them. The germline gives CDR1 SQVTM, CDR2 ANQGSEA. The CDR3 DNA is TGCAGCGTTCGGGACCGACTAAGGGAGCAGTACTTC. Protein product: CSVRDRLREQYF.